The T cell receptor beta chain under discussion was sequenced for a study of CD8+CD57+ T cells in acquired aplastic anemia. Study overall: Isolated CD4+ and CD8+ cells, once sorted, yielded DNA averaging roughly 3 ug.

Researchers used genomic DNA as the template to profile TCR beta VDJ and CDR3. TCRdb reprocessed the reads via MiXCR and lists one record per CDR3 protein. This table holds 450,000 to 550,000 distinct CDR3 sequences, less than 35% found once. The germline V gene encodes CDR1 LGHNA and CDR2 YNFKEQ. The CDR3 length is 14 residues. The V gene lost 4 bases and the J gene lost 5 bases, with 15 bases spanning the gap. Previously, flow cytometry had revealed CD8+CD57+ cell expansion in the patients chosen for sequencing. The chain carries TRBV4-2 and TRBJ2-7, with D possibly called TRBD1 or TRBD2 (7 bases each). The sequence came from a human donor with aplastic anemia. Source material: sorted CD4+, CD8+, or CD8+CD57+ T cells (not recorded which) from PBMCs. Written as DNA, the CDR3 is TGTGCCAGCAGCCTCCAGGGGGGGAAGGACGAGCAGTACTTC. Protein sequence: CASSLQGGKDEQYF.